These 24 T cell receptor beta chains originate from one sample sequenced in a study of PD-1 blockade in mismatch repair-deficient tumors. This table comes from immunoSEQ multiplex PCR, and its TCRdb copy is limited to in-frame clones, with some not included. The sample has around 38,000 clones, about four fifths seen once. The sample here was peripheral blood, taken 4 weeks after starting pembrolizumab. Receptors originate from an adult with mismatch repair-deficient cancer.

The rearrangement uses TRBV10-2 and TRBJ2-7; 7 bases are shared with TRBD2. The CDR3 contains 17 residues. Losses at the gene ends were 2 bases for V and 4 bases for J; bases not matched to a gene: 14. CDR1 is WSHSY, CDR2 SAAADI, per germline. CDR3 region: CASSEVFGWEGGYEQYF. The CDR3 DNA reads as TGCGCCAGCAGTGAGGTTTTTGGATGGGAGGGCGGATACGAGCAGTACTTC.

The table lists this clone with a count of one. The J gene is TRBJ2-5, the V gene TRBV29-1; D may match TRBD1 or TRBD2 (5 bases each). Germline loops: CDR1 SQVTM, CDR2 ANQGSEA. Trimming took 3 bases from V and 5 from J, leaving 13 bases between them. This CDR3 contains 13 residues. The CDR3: CSVDLGRGETQYF. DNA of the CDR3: TGCAGCGTTGACCTGGGACGCGGGGAGACCCAGTACTTC.

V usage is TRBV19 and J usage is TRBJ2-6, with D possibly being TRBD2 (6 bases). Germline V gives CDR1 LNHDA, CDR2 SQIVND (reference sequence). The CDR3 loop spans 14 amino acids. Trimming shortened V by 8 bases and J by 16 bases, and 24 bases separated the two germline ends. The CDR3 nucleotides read TGTGCCAGTCTCGAGTCGGCGTCGGGAGTCTTTCTGACTTTC. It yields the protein CASLESASGVFLTF.

The CDR3, as DNA: TGTGCCAGCAGCCCCCGGACTAGCGGGTACACAGATACGCAGTATTTT. It codes for CASSPRTSGYTDTQYF. V is TRBV7-9 and J is TRBJ2-3; TRBD2 matches at 11 bases. The CDR3 loop spans 16 amino acids. Germline V gene sequence: CDR1 SEHNR, CDR2 FQNEAQ (reference sequence). With 5 bases clipped from V and 2 bases from J, the junction kept 6 bases outside the gene matches.

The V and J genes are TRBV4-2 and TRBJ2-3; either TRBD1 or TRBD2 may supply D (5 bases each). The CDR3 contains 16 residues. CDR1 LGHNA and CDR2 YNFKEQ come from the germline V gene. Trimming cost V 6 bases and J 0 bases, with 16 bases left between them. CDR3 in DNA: TGTGCCAGCAGACCCCAGGTTGAGGGGAGCACAGATACGCAGTATTTT. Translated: CASRPQVEGSTDTQYF.

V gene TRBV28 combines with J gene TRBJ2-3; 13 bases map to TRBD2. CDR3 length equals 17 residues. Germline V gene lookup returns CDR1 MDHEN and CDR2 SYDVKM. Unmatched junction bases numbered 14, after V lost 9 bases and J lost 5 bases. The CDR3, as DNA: TGTGCCAGTAGCTTGGGACTAGCGGGATCAGCTGTAGATACGCAGTATTTT. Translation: CASSLGLAGSAVDTQYF.

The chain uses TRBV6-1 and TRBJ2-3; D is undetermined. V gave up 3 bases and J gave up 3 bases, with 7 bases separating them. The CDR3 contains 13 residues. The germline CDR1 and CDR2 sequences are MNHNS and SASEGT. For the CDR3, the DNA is TGTGCCAGCAGTGAGGGTCCAACAGATACGCAGTATTTT. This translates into CASSEGPTDTQYF.

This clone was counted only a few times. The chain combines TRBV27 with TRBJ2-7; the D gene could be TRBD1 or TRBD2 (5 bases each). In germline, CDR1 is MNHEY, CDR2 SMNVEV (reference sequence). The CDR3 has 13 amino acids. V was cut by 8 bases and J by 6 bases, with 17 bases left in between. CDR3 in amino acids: CASRLGTGLEQYF. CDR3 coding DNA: TGTGCCAGCCGCCTAGGGACCGGCCTCGAGCAGTACTTC.

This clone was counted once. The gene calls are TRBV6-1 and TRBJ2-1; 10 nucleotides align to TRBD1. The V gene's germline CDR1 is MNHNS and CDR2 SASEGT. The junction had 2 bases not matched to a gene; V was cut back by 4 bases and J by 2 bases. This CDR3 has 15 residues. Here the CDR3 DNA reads TGTGCCAGCAGTGGAGGACAGGGGGCCTACAATGAGCAGTTCTTC. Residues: CASSGGQGAYNEQFF.

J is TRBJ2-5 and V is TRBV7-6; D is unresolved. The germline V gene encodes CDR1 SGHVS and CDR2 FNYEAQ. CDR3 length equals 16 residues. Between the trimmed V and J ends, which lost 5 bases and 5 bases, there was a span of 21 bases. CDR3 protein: CASSPPLGLSEETQYF. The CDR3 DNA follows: TGTGCCAGCAGCCCCCCATTAGGGTTAAGTGAGGAGACCCAGTACTTC. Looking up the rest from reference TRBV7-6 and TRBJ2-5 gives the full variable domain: GAGVSQSPRYKVTKRGQDVALRCDPISGHVSLYWYRQALGQGPEFLTYFNYEAQQDKSGLPNDRFSAERPEGSISTLTIQRTEQRDSAMYRCASSPPLGLSEETQYFGPGTRLLVL.

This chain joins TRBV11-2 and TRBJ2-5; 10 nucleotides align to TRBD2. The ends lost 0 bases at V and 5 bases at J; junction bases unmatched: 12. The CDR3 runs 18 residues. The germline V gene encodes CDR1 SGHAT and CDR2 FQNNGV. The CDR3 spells CASSLEKREGRSIETQYF. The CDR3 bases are TGTGCCAGCAGCTTAGAAAAGCGGGAGGGCCGAAGTATTGAGACCCAGTACTTC.

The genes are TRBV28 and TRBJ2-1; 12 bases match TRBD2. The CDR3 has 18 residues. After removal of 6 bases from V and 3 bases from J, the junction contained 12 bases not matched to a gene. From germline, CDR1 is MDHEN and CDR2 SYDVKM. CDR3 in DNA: TGTGCCAGCAGGTCACCTTCCGGGACTAGCGGGTACTACAATGAGCAGTTCTTC. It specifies CASRSPSGTSGYYNEQFF.

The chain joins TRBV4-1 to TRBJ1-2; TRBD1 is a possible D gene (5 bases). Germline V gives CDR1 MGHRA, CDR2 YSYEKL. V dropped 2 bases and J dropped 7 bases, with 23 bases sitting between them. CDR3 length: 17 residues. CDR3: CASSQFYVTTGRGGYTF. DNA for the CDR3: TGCGCCAGCAGCCAATTTTACGTTACGACCGGGAGGGGTGGCTACACCTTC.

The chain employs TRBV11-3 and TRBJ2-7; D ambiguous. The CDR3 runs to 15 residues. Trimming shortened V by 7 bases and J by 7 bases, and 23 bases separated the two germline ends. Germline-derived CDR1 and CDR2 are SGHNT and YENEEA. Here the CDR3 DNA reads TGTGCCAGCACCCCGGGCCCCGACCTTTTGGGAGAGCAGTACTTC. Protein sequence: CASTPGPDLLGEQYF.

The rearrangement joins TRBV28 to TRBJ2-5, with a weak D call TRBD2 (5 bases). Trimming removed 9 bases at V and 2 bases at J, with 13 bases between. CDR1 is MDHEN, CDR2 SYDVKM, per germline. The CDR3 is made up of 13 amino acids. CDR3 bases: TGTGCCAGTCTTCGGGGTACACAAGAGACCCAGTACTTC. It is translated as CASLRGTQETQYF.

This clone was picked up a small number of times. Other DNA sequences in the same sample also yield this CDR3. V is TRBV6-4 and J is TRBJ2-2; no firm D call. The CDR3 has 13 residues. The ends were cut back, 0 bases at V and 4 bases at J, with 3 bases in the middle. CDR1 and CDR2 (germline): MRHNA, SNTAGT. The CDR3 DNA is TGTGCCAGCAGTGACTCCAGCACCGGGGAGCTGTTTTTT. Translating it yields CASSDSSTGELFF.

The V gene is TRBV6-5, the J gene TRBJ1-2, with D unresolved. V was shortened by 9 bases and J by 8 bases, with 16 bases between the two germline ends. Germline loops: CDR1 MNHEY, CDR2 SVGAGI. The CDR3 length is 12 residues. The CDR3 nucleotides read TGTGCCAGTGTCCCCACCCGGCAGGGCTACACCTTC. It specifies CASVPTRQGYTF.

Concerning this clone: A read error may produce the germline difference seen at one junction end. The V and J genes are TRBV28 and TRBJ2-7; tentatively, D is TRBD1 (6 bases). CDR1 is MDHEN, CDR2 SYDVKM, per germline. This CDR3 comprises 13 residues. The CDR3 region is CASSLAPTGPLNF. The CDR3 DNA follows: TGTGCCAGCAGTTTAGCCCCCACAGGGCCCTTGAACTTC.

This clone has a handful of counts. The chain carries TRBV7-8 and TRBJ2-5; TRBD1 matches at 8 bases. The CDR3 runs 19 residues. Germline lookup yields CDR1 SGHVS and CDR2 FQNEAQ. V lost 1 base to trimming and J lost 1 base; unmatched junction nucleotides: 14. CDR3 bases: TGTGCCAGCAGCTTAGTCCACGAAATTACCGGGACAGGCCAAGAGACCCAGTACTTC. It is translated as CASSLVHEITGTGQETQYF.

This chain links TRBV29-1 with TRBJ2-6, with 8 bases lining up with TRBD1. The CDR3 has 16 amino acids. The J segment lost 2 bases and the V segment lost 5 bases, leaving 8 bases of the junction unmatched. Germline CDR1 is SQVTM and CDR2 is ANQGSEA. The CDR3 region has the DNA TGCAGCGTTTCGGACAGGGCAGAGACTGGGGCCAACGTCCTGACTTTC. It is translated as CSVSDRAETGANVLTF.

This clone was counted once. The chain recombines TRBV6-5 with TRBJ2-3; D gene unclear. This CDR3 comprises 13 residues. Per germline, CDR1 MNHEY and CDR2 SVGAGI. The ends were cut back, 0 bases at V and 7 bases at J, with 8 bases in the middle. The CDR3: CASSYSSLYTQYF. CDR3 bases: TGTGCCAGCAGTTACTCGAGCCTTTATACGCAGTATTTT.

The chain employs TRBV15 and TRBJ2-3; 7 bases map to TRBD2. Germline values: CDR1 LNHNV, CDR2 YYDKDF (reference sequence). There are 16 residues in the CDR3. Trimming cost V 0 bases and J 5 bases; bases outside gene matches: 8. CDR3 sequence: CATSRDRVVAGDTQYF. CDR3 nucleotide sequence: TGTGCCACCAGCAGAGATCGCGTGGTAGCGGGAGATACGCAGTATTTT.

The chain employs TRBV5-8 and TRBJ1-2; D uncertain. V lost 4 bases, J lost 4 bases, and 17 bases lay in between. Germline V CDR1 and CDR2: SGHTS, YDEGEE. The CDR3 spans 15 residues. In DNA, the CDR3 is TGTGCCAGCAGCAGAGCGCCGGGATCGGGCTATGGCTACACCTTC. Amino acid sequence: CASSRAPGSGYGYTF.

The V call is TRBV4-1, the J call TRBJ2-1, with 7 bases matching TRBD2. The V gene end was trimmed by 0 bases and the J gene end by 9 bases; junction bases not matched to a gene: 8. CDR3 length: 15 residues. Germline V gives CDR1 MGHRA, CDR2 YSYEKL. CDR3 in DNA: TGCGCCAGCAGCCAAGAAGGAGCGGGAATGGTTGAGCAGTTCTTC. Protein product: CASSQEGAGMVEQFF.